This is a list of T cell receptor beta chains from one sample in a study of blood T cell repertoires in COVID-19. The protocol was immunoSEQ multiplex PCR, while the TCRdb copy is restricted to in-frame clones and leaves out a portion. Of 310,000 or so clones in the sample, roughly 86% were seen once. Sequenced material: peripheral blood. The receptors were sampled from a woman aged 25 to 39 with COVID-19, enrolled during active disease. Each CDR3 is given with its conserved first and last residue. The D gene is left open where the match is weak. The listing skips clone size in some rows; elsewhere it reads once, few, many or a size class.

D	V	size	J	CDR3	DNA
TRBD2	TRBV9	.	TRBJ2-2	CASSVPSSGRSGELFF	TGTGCCAGCAGCGTACCCTCTAGCGGGAGATCCGGGGAGCTGTTTTTT
TRBD2	TRBV27	.	TRBJ2-3	CASSPPLGPSGNTDTQYF	TGTGCCAGCAGTCCCCCCCTTGGGCCTAGCGGTAACACAGATACGCAGTATTTT
TRBD1	TRBV5-4	.	TRBJ1-5	CASSLDRNQPQHF	TGTGCCAGCAGTTTGGACAGGAATCAGCCCCAGCATTTT
.	TRBV3-1/TRBV3-2	.	TRBJ2-7	CASSQPPAYEQYF	TGTGCCAGCAGCCAGCCCCCGGCCTACGAGCAGTACTTC
.	TRBV5-4	.	TRBJ1-4	CASSLAHRVDEKLFF	TGTGCCAGCAGCTTGGCCCACAGGGTAGATGAAAAACTGTTTTTT
TRBD2	TRBV6-4	.	TRBJ2-1	CASSKGREGYNEQFF	TGTGCCAGCAGCAAAGGGCGGGAGGGTTACAATGAGCAGTTCTTC
TRBD2	TRBV11-2	.	TRBJ2-1	CASSLGRLAGKEQFF	TGTGCCAGCAGCTTAGGGCGACTAGCGGGAAAGGAGCAGTTCTTC
TRBD2	TRBV19	.	TRBJ2-7	CASSIGYGRGDEQYF	TGTGCCAGTAGTATAGGTTACGGGAGGGGTGACGAGCAGTACTTC
TRBD1	TRBV19	.	TRBJ1-5	CASTGTGSLYGQPQHF	TGTGCCAGTACGGGGACAGGGTCTCTCTATGGTCAGCCCCAGCATTTT
TRBD1	TRBV9	.	TRBJ1-3	CASSVATGGAGNTIYF	TGTGCCAGCAGCGTCGCGACAGGGGGCGCTGGAAACACCATATATTTT
TRBD2	TRBV19	.	TRBJ2-2	CASRVSGSPTGELFF	TGTGCCAGTAGGGTTAGCGGGAGTCCCACCGGGGAGCTGTTTTTT
.	TRBV10-3	.	TRBJ2-3	CAISEQATTDTQYF	TGTGCCATCAGTGAACAGGCCACCACAGATACGCAGTATTTT
.	TRBV27	.	TRBJ1-6	CASSLQSGQNSPLHF	TGTGCCAGCAGTTTACAGAGCGGCCAAAATTCACCCCTCCACTTT
.	TRBV19	.	TRBJ1-1	CASSIGLRNTEAFF	TGTGCCAGTAGTATAGGCCTGAGGAACACTGAAGCTTTCTTT
.	TRBV2	.	TRBJ2-7	CASSEALQGRNEQYF	TGTGCCAGCAGTGAAGCTTTACAGGGGAGGAACGAGCAGTACTTC
.	TRBV7-2	.	TRBJ1-5	CASSLTQGQPQHF	TGTGCCAGCAGCTTAACTCAGGGGCAGCCCCAGCATTTT
TRBD1	TRBV5-1	.	TRBJ1-2	CASSGTGTNYGYTF	TGCGCCAGCAGCGGGACAGGGACTAACTATGGCTACACCTTC
.	TRBV5-6	.	TRBJ1-2	CASSLINYGYTF	TGTGCCAGCAGCTTAATAAACTATGGCTACACCTTC
TRBD1	TRBV7-8	.	TRBJ1-3	CASSDRGANTIYF	TGTGCCAGCAGCGACAGGGGGGCGAACACCATATATTTT
TRBD1	TRBV5-1	.	TRBJ2-7	CASSLWARTGTGSYEQYF	TGCGCCAGCAGCTTGTGGGCCCGGACCGGGACAGGGTCCTACGAGCAGTACTTC
.	TRBV6-2/TRBV6-3	once	TRBJ1-4	CASSYRDGVNEKLFF	TGTGCCAGCAGTTACCGTGACGGAGTTAATGAAAAACTGTTTTTT
TRBD1	TRBV19	.	TRBJ2-3	CASSSGTGEDTQYF	TGTGCCAGTAGTTCGGGGACAGGGGAAGATACGCAGTATTTT
.	TRBV7-9	.	TRBJ1-3	CASSVVLEDTIYF	TGTGCCAGCAGCGTCGTCCTGGAGGACACCATATATTTT
.	TRBV2	.	TRBJ2-1	CASIGANYNEQFF	TGTGCCAGCATTGGGGCTAACTACAATGAGCAGTTCTTC
TRBD2	TRBV6-5	.	TRBJ2-1	CASRTTSGPSNEQFF	TGTGCCAGCAGGACGACTAGCGGCCCCTCGAATGAGCAGTTCTTC
.	TRBV28	.	TRBJ2-1	CASSPTGWRSYNEQFF	TGTGCCAGCAGTCCCACCGGGTGGCGGAGCTACAATGAGCAGTTCTTC
TRBD1	TRBV27	.	TRBJ1-1	CASSLAPGQLNTEAFF	TGTGCCAGCAGTTTAGCTCCGGGACAGCTGAACACTGAAGCTTTCTTT
.	TRBV27	.	TRBJ2-2	CASRSLQYTGELFF	TGTGCCAGCCGAAGTCTCCAGTACACCGGGGAGCTGTTTTTT
.	TRBV29-1	once	TRBJ1-4	CSVQVSTTNEKLFF	TGCAGCGTCCAGGTGTCTACAACTAATGAAAAACTGTTTTTT
TRBD2	TRBV2	.	TRBJ2-2	CASRYRLARNTGELFF	TGTGCCAGCAGATATAGACTAGCGCGGAACACCGGGGAGCTGTTTTTT
.	TRBV9	.	TRBJ1-3	CASSAGSGNTIYF	TGTGCCAGCAGCGCAGGTTCTGGAAACACCATATATTTT
.	TRBV2	.	TRBJ1-5	CASRQGNQPQHF	TGTGCCAGCAGACAGGGAAATCAGCCCCAGCATTTT
.	TRBV30	.	TRBJ1-1	CAWSSGILWTEAFF	TGTGCCTGGAGTTCCGGGATCCTTTGGACTGAAGCTTTCTTT
.	TRBV24-1	.	TRBJ2-7	CATSDMTGREYF	TGTGCCACCAGTGATATGACAGGTCGAGAGTACTTC
TRBD2	TRBV28	.	TRBJ2-4	CASRGGENIQYF	TGTGCCAGCAGGGGGGGGGAAAACATTCAGTACTTC
TRBD1	TRBV6-5	.	TRBJ2-3	CASSRTGGSDTQYF	TGTGCCAGCAGCAGGACAGGGGGTTCAGATACGCAGTATTTT
TRBD1	TRBV9	.	TRBJ1-3	CASSVGDSSLRNTIYF	TGTGCCAGCAGCGTAGGGGACAGTTCCCTTCGAAACACCATATATTTT
TRBD1	TRBV13	.	TRBJ1-1	CASSSGQGARNTEAFF	TGTGCCAGCAGCTCGGGACAGGGGGCCAGGAACACTGAAGCTTTCTTT
.	TRBV4-3	once	TRBJ1-3	CASSQDLAVTGNTIYF	TGCGCCAGCAGCCAAGATCTCGCAGTTACTGGAAACACCATATATTTT
TRBD2	TRBV5-4	.	TRBJ2-7	CASSLRSSGSGEQYF	TGTGCCAGCAGCTTGAGGTCTAGCGGGAGCGGTGAGCAGTACTTC
.	TRBV28	.	TRBJ1-2	CASSQREDGYTF	TGTGCCAGCAGTCAGCGGGAGGACGGCTACACCTTC
.	TRBV27	.	TRBJ1-5	CASSSGDSNQPQHF	TGTGCCAGCAGTTCCGGTGATAGCAATCAGCCCCAGCATTTT
TRBD2	TRBV4-1	.	TRBJ2-7	CASSQEPLAGSYEQYF	TGCGCCAGCAGCCAAGAGCCTCTAGCGGGGTCCTACGAGCAGTACTTC
TRBD1	TRBV5-4	few	TRBJ1-2	CASSPGTGNYGYTF	TGTGCCAGCAGCCCCGGGACAGGGAACTATGGCTACACCTTC
.	TRBV7-2	.	TRBJ1-2	CASSILGGRGYGYTF	TGTGCCAGCAGCATCCTGGGGGGGAGGGGCTATGGCTACACCTTC
.	TRBV6-2/TRBV6-3	.	TRBJ2-7	CASSEIGEKQYF	TGTGCCAGCAGTGAGATCGGGGAAAAGCAGTACTTC
TRBD1	TRBV6-1	.	TRBJ2-7	CASSEGWGTGAYEQYF	TGTGCCAGCAGTGAGGGTTGGGGGACAGGGGCTTACGAGCAGTACTTC
TRBD1	TRBV25-1	.	TRBJ2-3	CASSETRDRGLLTDTQYF	TGTGCCAGCAGTGAGACCAGGGACAGGGGGCTGCTCACAGATACGCAGTATTTT
TRBD2	TRBV19	.	TRBJ2-1	CASSIRAGGGYEQFF	TGTGCCAGTAGTATCCGGGCGGGAGGAGGGTACGAGCAGTTCTTC
TRBD2	TRBV11-2	.	TRBJ2-1	CASSPWTSGTDEQFF	TGTGCCAGCAGCCCGTGGACTAGCGGGACGGATGAGCAGTTCTTC
TRBD1	TRBV7-9	.	TRBJ2-2	CASSESEGAQAGELFF	TGTGCCAGCAGCGAAAGTGAGGGGGCGCAGGCCGGGGAGCTGTTTTTT
.	TRBV24-1	once	TRBJ1-2	CATSSGFGYTF	TGTGCCACCAGTTCCGGGTTTGGCTACACCTTC
TRBD1	TRBV28	.	TRBJ2-5	CASSSLTGSETQYF	TGTGCCAGCAGTTCCCTGACAGGGTCGGAGACCCAGTACTTC
TRBD2	TRBV10-3	.	TRBJ2-7	CAISPGAGAVTGTSGYEQYF	TGTGCCATCAGTCCCGGAGCGGGGGCAGTTACCGGGACTAGCGGGTACGAGCAGTACTTC
TRBD2	TRBV10-2	.	TRBJ2-1	CASSVPGGDEQFF	TGCGCCAGCAGTGTGCCGGGGGGGGATGAGCAGTTCTTC
TRBD1	TRBV5-1	.	TRBJ1-4	CASSSQGAYNEKLFF	TGCGCCAGCAGCTCCCAGGGGGCGTATAATGAAAAACTGTTTTTT
.	TRBV2	.	TRBJ2-1	CASRGQQFF	TGTGCCAGCAGGGGACAACAGTTCTTC
.	TRBV6-5	once	TRBJ2-1	CASGRSYNEQFF	TGTGCCAGCGGGAGGTCCTACAATGAGCAGTTCTTC
TRBD2	TRBV4-1	.	TRBJ2-7	CASSQEASGSYEQYF	TGCGCCAGCAGCCAAGAAGCTAGCGGGAGCTACGAGCAGTACTTC
.	TRBV9	.	TRBJ2-1	CASSVGGSSNEQFF	TGTGCCAGCAGCGTCGGTGGGAGTAGTAATGAGCAGTTCTTC